This TCR beta chain derives from a study of blood T cell repertoires in COVID-19. Overall study: Specimens from acute and convalescent COVID-19 originated in the United States, Italy and Spain.

In the source study's methods: It was from reference gene primer amplification that nucleated cell counts were estimated. Here immunoSEQ multiplex PCR was the method, and the copy in TCRdb shows in-frame clones only, minus some. The V and J calls and clone size come from that table; D and trimming were worked out from the DNA. Of under 500,000 clones in the sample, 80% to 90% were seen once. This clone has a handful of counts. The germline V gene has CDR1 MNHNY and CDR2 SVGAGI (reference sequence). Deletions cut 0 bases from V and 7 bases from J, with 15 bases between. This CDR3 region has 15 residues.

The rearrangement uses TRBV6-6 and TRBJ1-2, with D perhaps TRBD1 (5 bases). This sequence originates from a young man who had recovered from COVID-19. The sequencing sample was made of PBMCs or T cells enriched from blood (not recorded which). CDR3 DNA sequence: TGTGCCAGCAGTTACTCAATAGGGGAATTGGGTGGCTACACCTTC. It specifies CASSYSIGELGGYTF.